The next 29 T cell receptor beta chains were all read from a single sample in a study of T cell repertoires in cytomegalovirus infection. TCRdb fed the reads into MiXCR, producing one record per CDR3 protein. The sample holds about half a million distinct CDR3 sequences, 25% to 35% seen once. These receptors are not linked to any known antigen. The sample consisted of cultured PBMCs, taken from culture after CMV antigen stimulation. These receptors were collected from a human donor in good health (CMV status not recorded). Some clones in this sample may be carry-over from other donors' samples.

There are a few counts of this clonotype. For the CDR3, the DNA is TGTGCCACCAGCAGAGAACTGGGACAGAGCAATCAGCCCCAGCATTTT. It specifies CATSRELGQSNQPQHF. The chain recombines TRBV15 with TRBJ1-5; 7 bases line up with TRBD1. CDR3 length: 16 residues. The V segment lost 0 bases and the J segment 1 base; nucleotides outside the gene matches: 3. Germline V gene sequence: CDR1 LNHNV, CDR2 YYDKDF (reference sequence).

In its sample, this clonotype was seen once. J is TRBJ2-6 and V is TRBV28; D tentatively fits TRBD1 or TRBD2 (5 bases each). There are 16 residues in the CDR3. The V end was cut by 3 bases, the J end by 1 base, with 10 bases between. CDR1 and CDR2 from the germline V gene are MDHEN and SYDVKM. CDR3 residues: CASSFEGKSGANVLTF. DNA for the CDR3: TGTGCCAGCAGTTTTGAGGGGAAATCTGGGGCCAACGTCCTGACTTTC.

The chain uses TRBV6-2 or TRBV6-3 and TRBJ2-3; the D is unclear. Germline values: CDR1 MNHEY, CDR2 SVGEGT. V gave up 3 bases and J gave up 6 bases, with 7 bases separating them. The CDR3 spans 12 residues. CDR3 residues: CASSYPGDTQYF. CDR3 DNA sequence: TGTGCCAGCAGTTATCCCGGGGATACGCAGTATTTT.

Concerning this clonotype itself: Mismatch with germline at one junction end may stem from a read error. The rearrangement joins TRBV7-9 to TRBJ2-5, with 7 bases aligning to TRBD2. The CDR3 is 14 residues long. The V gene's germline CDR1 is SEHNR and CDR2 FQNEAQ (reference sequence). CDR3 sequence (DNA): TGTGCTAGCAGTTTGTATAGGGAGGGGGAGACCCAGTACTTC. This sequence encodes CASSLYREGETQYF.

The CDR3 reads CASSQGDREDYGYTF. CDR3 DNA sequence: TGCGCCAGCAGCCAAGGTGACAGGGAGGACTATGGCTACACCTTC. This chain joins TRBV4-1 and TRBJ1-2; 7 bases are a match to TRBD1. V was pared by 1 base and J by 3 bases, with 5 bases of the junction left unmatched. Per the germline V gene, CDR1 is MGHRA and CDR2 is YSYEKL. This CDR3 comprises 15 residues.

The CDR3 protein is CATSDLNGEQPQHF. The CDR3 region has the DNA TGTGCCACCAGTGATTTGAACGGGGAACAGCCCCAGCATTTT. V gene TRBV24-1 combines with J gene TRBJ1-5, with no clear D. Trimming took 0 bases from V and 7 from J, leaving 9 bases between them. The CDR3 consists of 14 residues. The germline CDR1 and CDR2 sequences are KGHDR and SFDVKD.

This clonotype was counted many times. The V gene is TRBV7-2, the J gene TRBJ2-1; D perhaps matches TRBD2 (6 bases). V lost 1 base and J 7 bases, leaving 29 bases between the germline ends. CDR1 is SGHTA, CDR2 FQGNSA, per germline. The CDR3 contains 20 residues. The CDR3 nucleotides are TGTGCCAGCAGCTTAGATTACGCGGGGAGAACCCGCTCCCGGATAAATGAGCAGTTCTTC. This encodes CASSLDYAGRTRSRINEQFF.

The chain employs TRBV28 and TRBJ2-3; a possible D gene is TRBD2 (7 bases). The CDR3 covers 14 residues. Germline loops: CDR1 MDHEN, CDR2 SYDVKM. Trimming took 6 bases from V and 8 from J, leaving 18 bases between them. The CDR3 sequence is CASSGGGGHGTQYF. DNA for the CDR3: TGTGCCAGCAGCGGAGGGGGGGGACATGGTACGCAGTATTTT.

The chain carries TRBV7-2 and TRBJ2-7; TRBD2 aligns across 7 bases. V lost 7 bases, J lost 2 bases, and 8 bases stayed unmatched. This CDR3 has 14 amino acids. The germline gives CDR1 SGHTA, CDR2 FQGNSA. DNA for the CDR3: TGTGCCAGCAACAACCGGGACTATCCCTACGAGCAGTACTTC. It specifies CASNNRDYPYEQYF.

This chain uses TRBV6-1 with TRBJ1-5; TRBD1 aligns across 8 bases. CDR1 and CDR2 from the germline V gene are MNHNS and SASEGT. This CDR3 is 15 amino acids long. V lost 2 bases and J lost 6; bases outside the gene matches: 6. CDR3 sequence: CASSESQGAGQPQHF. The CDR3 nucleotides read TGTGCCAGCAGTGAATCCCAGGGGGCTGGTCAGCCCCAGCATTTT.

The chain recombines TRBV5-3 with TRBJ2-2, with a weak D call TRBD1 (5 bases). TRBV5-3 is classed as an ORF, of uncertain function. Trimming stripped 8 bases from V and 1 base from J, with 12 bases between. This CDR3 is 14 amino acids long. DNA for the CDR3: TGTGCCAGCAGCAACACAGGGAACACCGGGGAGCTGTTTTTT. The encoded protein is CASSNTGNTGELFF.

The rearrangement joins TRBV6-1 to TRBJ1-5; D gene uncertain. The germline CDR1 and CDR2 sequences are MNHNS and SASEGT. The ends were cut back, 10 bases at V and 3 bases at J, with 19 bases in the middle. The CDR3 is made up of 15 amino acids. The CDR3 bases are TGTGCCACCGTAGATTTATGGGAACCCAATCAGCCCCAGCATTTT. This translates into CATVDLWEPNQPQHF.

The rearrangement links TRBV11-2 to TRBJ2-5; 12 bases align to TRBD2. CDR1 is SGHAT, CDR2 FQNNGV, per germline. Unmatched junction bases numbered 9, after V lost 2 bases and J lost 5 bases. The CDR3 runs 17 residues. The CDR3 DNA reads TGTGCCAGCAGCTTACTAGCGGGAGGGCCTAAGGGGGAGACCCAGTACTTC. This gives the protein CASSLLAGGPKGETQYF.

This clonotype was seen at least ten times. The V call is TRBV7-9, the J call TRBJ1-5; a weak D match, TRBD1 (5 bases). The CDR3 contains 13 residues. The V and J ends lost 1 base and 7 bases respectively, with 8 bases between them. Germline V gives CDR1 SEHNR, CDR2 FQNEAQ (reference sequence). As DNA, the CDR3 is TGTGCCAGCAGCTTAGGGGGCGTACAGCCCCAGCATTTT. Translated, it gives CASSLGGVQPQHF. Filled out from reference TRBV7-9 and TRBJ1-5, the complete variable domain reads DTGVSQNPRHKITKRGQNVTFRCDPISEHNRLYWYRQTLGQGPEFLTYFQNEAQLEKSRLLSDRFSAERPKGSFSTLEIQRTEQGDSAMYLCASSLGGVQPQHFGDGTRLSIL.

V and J are TRBV7-2 and TRBJ2-7, with a weak D call TRBD2 (5 bases). There are 14 residues in the CDR3. Trimming left V 3 bases short and J 2 bases short, with 11 bases between. Germline V lookup: CDR1 SGHTA, CDR2 FQGNSA. The DNA of the CDR3 is TGTGCCAGCAGCTTCGGGGAAAGAGCCTACGAGCAGTACTTC. It specifies CASSFGERAYEQYF.

The genes are TRBV7-9 and TRBJ1-1, with D unresolved. Germline V CDR1 and CDR2: SEHNR, FQNEAQ (reference sequence). CDR3 length: 15 amino acids. V lost 2 bases to trimming and J lost 2 bases, with 12 bases between them. This CDR3 reads CASSLRATSNTEAFF. The CDR3 DNA follows: TGTGCCAGCAGCTTAAGGGCGACCTCTAACACTGAAGCTTTCTTT. Filled out from reference TRBV7-9 and TRBJ1-1, the complete variable domain reads DTGVSQNPRHKITKRGQNVTFRCDPISEHNRLYWYRQTLGQGPEFLTYFQNEAQLEKSRLLSDRFSAERPKGSFSTLEIQRTEQGDSAMYLCASSLRATSNTEAFFGQGTRLTVV.

A word on this clonotype: At one end the junction does not follow the germline gene, possibly because of a read error. This chain joins TRBV24-1 and TRBJ1-1; a weak D match, TRBD1 (5 bases). The CDR3 has 18 residues. Germline V gene data show CDR1 as KGHDR and CDR2 as SFDVKD. In DNA form, the CDR3 reads TGTGCCACCACTACCATGGGGGACTTGGGGACTTTCGACACTGAAGCTTACTTT. It encodes CATTTMGDLGTFDTEAYF.

The sample holds a few counts of this clonotype. The chain uses TRBV25-1 and TRBJ2-3; D call uncertain. Germline CDR1 and CDR2: MGHDK and SYGVNS. Trimming took 1 base from V and 0 from J, leaving 5 bases between them. CDR3 length: 14 residues. CDR3 in amino acids: CASSESPSTDTQYF. CDR3 nucleotide sequence: TGTGCCAGCAGTGAATCGCCGAGCACAGATACGCAGTATTTT.

This clonotype was detected a few times. The V gene is TRBV7-3, the J gene TRBJ2-1, with 9 bases identical to TRBD2. The CDR3 loop spans 15 amino acids. Losses at the gene ends were 5 bases for V and 8 bases for J; bases not matched to a gene: 10. Germline CDR1 SGHTA, CDR2 FQGTGA. This CDR3 reads CASSATGTSFDEQFF. CDR3 nucleotide sequence: TGTGCCAGCAGCGCAACCGGGACTAGCTTCGATGAGCAGTTCTTC.

The V gene is TRBV12-5, the J gene TRBJ1-3, with D hard to call. This CDR3 is built from 14 residues. Germline V gives CDR1 LGHNT, CDR2 FRNRAP. V dropped 6 bases and J dropped 4 bases, with 13 bases sitting between them. This CDR3 reads CASGLHGSGNTIYF. Written as DNA, the CDR3 is TGTGCTAGTGGCCTCCACGGGTCGGGAAACACCATATATTTT.

The V call is TRBV14, the J call TRBJ1-4; D gene ambiguous. CDR1 and CDR2 (germline): SGHDN, FVKESK. This CDR3 region has 16 residues. V gave up 4 bases and J gave up 4 bases, with 16 bases separating them. CDR3: CASSRLVFSNNEKLFF. The CDR3 DNA is TGTGCCAGCAGCCGATTGGTCTTTTCCAATAATGAAAAACTGTTTTTT.

There are many counts of this clonotype. This chain links TRBV7-2 with TRBJ2-3; 8 bases match TRBD2. The CDR3 is 16 amino acids. Germline-derived CDR1 and CDR2 are SGHTA and FQGNSA. The V and J ends lost 3 bases and 1 base, in that order; junction bases with no gene match: 6. The CDR3 nucleotides read TGTGCCAGCAGCTTTTACACTAGCGGACGCACAGATACGCAGTATTTT. Translating gives CASSFYTSGRTDTQYF. The full variable domain, rest sourced from reference TRBV7-2 and TRBJ2-3, is GAGVSQSPSNKVTEKGKDVELRCDPISGHTALYWYRQSLGQGLEFLIYFQGNSAPDKSGLPSDRFSAERTGGSVSTLTIQRTQQEDSAVYLCASSFYTSGRTDTQYFGPGTRLTVL.

The chain uses TRBV7-9 and TRBJ2-5; the match to TRBD2 covers 8 bases. This CDR3 contains 15 residues. The ends lost 2 bases at V and 5 bases at J; junction bases unmatched: 7. Germline loops: CDR1 SEHNR, CDR2 FQNEAQ (reference sequence). CDR3 sequence reads: CASSLKGTRRETQYF. The CDR3 DNA reads TGTGCCAGCAGCTTAAAGGGGACTAGGAGGGAGACCCAGTACTTC.

This clonotype was seen only a few times. The rearrangement uses TRBV7-9 and TRBJ1-1; maybe TRBD1 (5 bases). Germline V lookup: CDR1 SEHNR, CDR2 FQNEAQ (reference sequence). With 0 bases removed from V and 0 bases from J, the gap between germline ends came to 11 bases. This CDR3 spans 16 amino acids. The CDR3 DNA reads TGTGCCAGCAGCTTAGCCGTCGGGGGGATGAACACTGAAGCTTTCTTT. It codes for CASSLAVGGMNTEAFF.

The V gene is TRBV20-1, the J gene TRBJ2-3; 9 bases fit TRBD2. Germline V gives CDR1 DFQATT, CDR2 SNEGSKA (reference sequence). The CDR3 spans 16 residues. The V gene end was trimmed by 0 bases and the J gene end by 5 bases; junction bases not matched to a gene: 9. The CDR3 DNA sequence: TGCAGTGCTAGAGATGAGACTAGCGGTCCGGGAGATACGCAGTATTTT. It yields the protein CSARDETSGPGDTQYF.

The V call is TRBV2, the J call TRBJ2-3; 9 bases agree with TRBD2. The CDR3 length is 20 residues. CDR1 and CDR2 (germline): SNHLY, FYNNEI. The J segment lost 1 base and the V segment lost 2 bases, leaving 16 bases of the junction unmatched. CDR3 DNA: TGTGCCAGCAGTGAAAGGGCGTGGGTTGCTAGCGGGACCGGCACAGATACGCAGTATTTT. Encoded protein: CASSERAWVASGTGTDTQYF.

This clonotype showed up many times. This chain connects TRBV27 to TRBJ1-2; D is perhaps TRBD1 (5 bases). From germline, CDR1 is MNHEY and CDR2 SMNVEV (reference sequence). This CDR3 comprises 13 residues. V shed 5 bases and J shed 1 base, with 8 bases lying between them. CDR3 region: CASSADSNYGYTF. CDR3 bases: TGTGCCAGCAGTGCCGACAGTAACTATGGCTACACCTTC.

This clonotype was counted many times. The chain is built from TRBV7-2 and TRBJ1-5; D call uncertain. CDR3 length: 12 residues. V was cut by 2 bases and J by 1 base, with 0 bases left in between. Germline V gene data show CDR1 as SGHTA and CDR2 as FQGNSA. This chain's CDR3 is CASSLSNQPQHF. The CDR3, as DNA: TGTGCCAGCAGCTTAAGCAATCAGCCCCAGCATTTT. Supplemented by reference TRBV7-2 and TRBJ1-5, the full variable domain reads GAGVSQSPSNKVTEKGKDVELRCDPISGHTALYWYRQSLGQGLEFLIYFQGNSAPDKSGLPSDRFSAERTGGSVSTLTIQRTQQEDSAVYLCASSLSNQPQHFGDGTRLSIL.

V usage is TRBV18 and J usage is TRBJ1-5; 7 bases fit TRBD1. Germline values: CDR1 KGHSH, CDR2 LQKENI. The CDR3 length is 16 residues. Germline trimming cut 2 bases from V and 3 bases from J; bases unmatched to any gene: 7. The CDR3 here is CASSPTKGAVNQPQHF. The CDR3 DNA follows: TGTGCCAGCTCACCAACGAAGGGGGCGGTCAATCAGCCCCAGCATTTT.